This T cell receptor beta chain was recovered during a study of molecular identifiers for immune sequencing clone quantification. Via MiXCR, TCRdb re-called the PCR reads, giving one row per CDR3 protein. The sample includes approximately 550,000 distinct CDR3 sequences, about a fifth of them seen just once. Only one count was recorded for this clonotype. A clone one base away is much larger, so this may be a read error. Trimming removed 2 bases at V and 2 bases at J, with 8 bases between. Looked up from germline, CDR1 is SNHLY and CDR2 is FYNNEI. This CDR3 region has 14 residues. Input material: naive CD8+ T cells from blood, with Jurkat cell RNA spiked in. The subset: FACS-sorted CD8+CD4-CCR7+CD45RA+ naive T cells. The chain uses TRBV2 and TRBJ2-3; TRBD1 is a possible D gene (5 bases). This receptor was identified in a human donor in good health. Some libraries in this study had Jurkat cell RNA spiked in. The CDR3 nucleotides read TGTGCCAGCAGTGAACTGACAGCCACAGATACGCAGTATTTT. Protein sequence: CASSELTATDTQYF.